Below, 7 T cell receptor beta chains from the same sample are listed, as sequenced in a study of identical twins listed by TCRdb under 2016. Receptors were amplified or captured by 5' RACE. Sequencing instrument: Illumina HiSeq 2000. TCRdb's own reprocessing of the public reads used fastp at Q25 and MiXCR and kept productive beta chains. Records with the same CDR3 protein are collapsed into one entry carrying the most frequent genes and DNA. Across this sample there are about 210,000 distinct CDR3 sequences, with about a tenth seen only once. Of the sample, just over 5% is held by the ten largest clones. Sequencing used memory (CD45RO+) T cells sorted from blood. This specimen's cell subset or site label, interpreted: CD45RO+ enriched T cells. These receptors were obtained from a young woman in good health.

This chain joins TRBV7-8 and TRBJ2-2; the D is unclear. Trimming removed 2 bases at V and 4 bases at J, with 5 bases between. CDR1 SGHVS and CDR2 FQNEAQ come from the germline V gene. This CDR3 spans 13 amino acids. CDR3 coding DNA: TGTGCCAGCAGCTTACTGGCCACCGGGGAGCTGTTTTTT. Translating gives CASSLLATGELFF.

This clonotype was seen a few times. The gene calls are TRBV6-5 and TRBJ2-7, with 9 bases identical to TRBD1. V trimming: 5 bases; J trimming: 7 bases; junction bases outside the gene matches: 6. Germline V CDR1 and CDR2: MNHEY, SVGAGI. CDR3 length: 13 amino acids. CDR3 sequence (DNA): TGTGCCAGCAGTCTCCTCGACAGGGGGGAGCAGTACTTC. It is translated as CASSLLDRGEQYF.

This clonotype was counted between two and nine times. The chain couples TRBV6-1 to TRBJ2-7; no firm D call. V lost 6 bases to trimming and J lost 2 bases, with 11 bases between them. CDR1 is MNHNS and CDR2 is SASEGT in the germline V gene. The CDR3 spans 13 residues. Here the CDR3 DNA reads TGTGCCAGCAGAAGGGAAAGGACCTACGAGCAGTACTTC. This codes for CASRRERTYEQYF.

This clonotype has a count of ten or more. The chain recombines TRBV6-5 with TRBJ1-1, with D uncertain. Germline V CDR1 and CDR2: MNHEY, SVGAGI. The germline V and J ends were trimmed by 0 bases and 5 bases, with 13 bases remaining between them. The CDR3 loop spans 15 amino acids. The chain's CDR3 is CASSYSETYGTEAFF. Written as DNA, the CDR3 is TGTGCCAGCAGTTACTCGGAAACCTACGGGACTGAAGCTTTCTTT.

This clonotype was observed at least ten times. This sequence joins TRBV12-3 or TRBV12-4 and TRBJ2-2; no definite D call. The CDR3 runs 13 residues. Trimming shortened V by 2 bases and J by 5 bases, and 6 bases separated the two germline ends. The CDR3 loop is CASSLLGTGELFF. The CDR3 DNA reads TGTGCCAGCAGTTTACTGGGGACCGGGGAGCTGTTTTTT.

This clonotype was counted many times. The chain recombines TRBV14 with TRBJ1-2; weak D call: TRBD1 (5 bases). The length of the CDR3 is 13 residues. Germline CDR1 reads SGHDN; CDR2 reads FVKESK. The V and J ends lost 3 bases and 7 bases respectively, with 12 bases between them. The CDR3 loop is CASSHQGVGGYTF. The CDR3, as DNA: TGTGCCAGCAGCCACCAGGGAGTAGGTGGCTACACCTTC.

The rearrangement links TRBV24-1 to TRBJ2-2; D might be TRBD2 (7 bases). Germline V gene data show CDR1 as KGHDR and CDR2 as SFDVKD. This CDR3 spans 16 amino acids. The germline V and J ends were trimmed by 5 bases and 2 bases, with 14 bases remaining between them. CDR3 amino acids: CATSAAGALNTGELFF. CDR3 nucleotide sequence: TGTGCCACCAGTGCTGCGGGGGCCCTTAACACCGGGGAGCTGTTTTTT.